One sample yielded the 14 T cell receptor beta chains listed below, sequenced in a study of post-analysis software for immune sequencing data. Findings of the study overall: With TRBV5-6, TRBV5-1 and TRBV20-1 included, about five TRBV segments were more frequent in patients than in controls.

These receptors are not linked to any known antigen. Unique molecular identifiers were present in the TCR beta cDNA libraries. TCRdb analysed the PCR reads with MiXCR anew, one entry per CDR3 protein. Of about 570,000 distinct CDR3 sequences in the sample, around a third were seen once. The sample comprised blood. These receptors all come from a girl aged 2-17 years with multiple sclerosis.

V and J are TRBV11-2 and TRBJ2-7; D is unclear. V shed 3 bases and J shed 4 bases, with 16 bases lying between them. Per the germline V gene, CDR1 is SGHAT and CDR2 is FQNNGV. CDR3 length equals 15 residues. The CDR3 sequence is CASSFGRTIGYEQYF. In DNA, the CDR3 is TGTGCCAGCAGCTTTGGACGGACCATAGGGTACGAGCAGTACTTC.

The J gene is TRBJ1-2, the V gene TRBV6-6; D is unresolved. The V gene lost 6 bases and the J gene lost 8 bases, with 10 bases spanning the gap. There are 11 residues in the CDR3. The V gene's germline CDR1 is MNHNY and CDR2 SVGAGI (reference sequence). CDR3 sequence reads: CASSQNVGYTF. For the CDR3, the DNA is TGTGCCAGCAGCCAGAATGTCGGCTACACCTTC.

This sequence joins TRBV5-1 and TRBJ2-6, with D possibly matching TRBD2 (6 bases). CDR3 size: 16 residues. Germline values: CDR1 SGHRS, CDR2 YFSETQ. Trimming cost V 4 bases and J 1 base, with 12 bases left between them. This CDR3 reads CASSIIRGSGANVLTF. The CDR3 nucleotides are TGCGCCAGCAGCATCATACGGGGGTCTGGGGCCAACGTCCTGACTTTC.

The chain is built from TRBV20-1 and TRBJ2-3, with 9 bases aligning to TRBD2. CDR3 length: 14 residues. V trimming: 4 bases; J trimming: 2 bases; junction bases outside the gene matches: 4. Looked up from germline, CDR1 is DFQATT and CDR2 is SNEGSKA (reference sequence). CDR3 nucleotides: TGCAGTGCTAAGCGGGGGGACGCCACAGATACGCAGTATTTT. Its protein is CSAKRGDATDTQYF.

In the case of this clonotype: One junction end does not reproduce the germline sequence, and a read error may be involved. This chain uses TRBV3-1 with TRBJ2-1; D call uncertain. This CDR3 is 15 amino acids long. Per germline, CDR1 LGHDT and CDR2 YNNKEL (reference sequence). This CDR3 reads CASTQDATTYNEQFF. CDR3 nucleotide sequence: TGTGCCAGCACCCAAGATGCCACTACCTACAATGAGCAGTTCTTC.

This clonotype has just a few counts. The CDR3, as DNA: TGTGCCAGCAGCTTAGACAGTACCTACAATGAGCAGTTCTTC. Translated, it gives CASSLDSTYNEQFF. This chain connects TRBV7-2 to TRBJ2-1; no reliable D call. Germline CDR1 is SGHTA and CDR2 is FQGNSA. This CDR3 has 14 residues. V was trimmed by 1 base and J by 2 bases, leaving 6 bases between them.

The rearrangement links TRBV10-3 to TRBJ2-5; TRBD2 is a possible D gene (7 bases). The germline V gene encodes CDR1 ENHRY and CDR2 SYGVKD. This CDR3 has 15 amino acids. V was clipped by 4 bases and J by 4 bases, with 16 bases between them. The CDR3 DNA is TGTGCCATCAGTGGGGATAGGAGGGGGGGAGAGACCCAGTACTTC. It encodes CAISGDRRGGETQYF.

J is TRBJ1-1 and V is TRBV7-9; D is undetermined. V was pared by 7 bases and J by 8 bases, with 14 bases between. Looked up from germline, CDR1 is SEHNR and CDR2 is FQNEAQ (reference sequence). The CDR3 runs to 12 residues. The CDR3 spells CASIAILGEAFF. In DNA, the CDR3 is TGTGCCAGCATCGCCATCCTGGGGGAAGCTTTCTTT.

This clonotype was seen only a few times. V gene TRBV5-1 combines with J gene TRBJ2-7, with D perhaps TRBD1 (6 bases). Germline V gives CDR1 SGHRS, CDR2 YFSETQ. The CDR3 contains 15 residues. The V end was cut by 5 bases, the J end by 3 bases, with 18 bases between. CDR3 protein: CASRSGTPDLYEQYF. The CDR3 DNA follows: TGCGCCAGCAGGTCTGGGACACCTGACCTCTACGAGCAGTACTTC.

The V call is TRBV20-1, the J call TRBJ2-1; D perhaps matches TRBD1 (6 bases). V lost 6 bases to trimming and J lost 2 bases, with 14 bases between them. CDR1 and CDR2 from the germline V gene are DFQATT and SNEGSKA (reference sequence). CDR3 size: 14 residues. The CDR3 sequence is CSAGGRGPYNEQFF. The CDR3 DNA reads TGCAGTGCCGGAGGCAGGGGCCCCTACAATGAGCAGTTCTTC.

This clonotype was observed a handful of times. The rearrangement joins TRBV2 to TRBJ2-7; D possibly uses TRBD1 or TRBD2 (5 bases each). CDR3 size: 13 residues. The ends were cut back, 4 bases at V and 4 bases at J, with 11 bases in the middle. Germline assignment: CDR1 SNHLY and CDR2 FYNNEI. The chain's CDR3 is CASSVGASYEQYF. The CDR3 DNA is TGTGCCAGCAGTGTCGGGGCTTCTTACGAGCAGTACTTC.

The chain joins TRBV27 to TRBJ1-2; D is possibly TRBD1 (6 bases). In germline, CDR1 is MNHEY, CDR2 SMNVEV (reference sequence). This CDR3 is built from 14 residues. The V and J ends lost 1 base and 3 bases respectively, with 9 bases between them. CDR3 sequence (DNA): TGTGCCAGCAGTTTATATGGGGGCGACTATGGCTACACCTTC. Its translation: CASSLYGGDYGYTF.

As regards this clonotype: This could be a read error, since a much larger clone is one nucleotide away. V usage is TRBV6-6 and J usage is TRBJ2-5; tentative D call: TRBD1 (5 bases). Germline lookup yields CDR1 MNHNY and CDR2 SVGAGI (reference sequence). The CDR3 is 13 residues long. CDR3 bases: TGTGCCAGCAGCGACAGCTACCAAGAGACCCACTACTTC. Translated: CASSDSYQETHYF.

The sample holds many counts of this clonotype. The rearrangement uses TRBV20-1 and TRBJ2-1, with TRBD1 matching 10 bases. The CDR3 extends over 15 amino acids. With 2 bases clipped from V and 6 bases from J, the junction kept 7 bases outside the gene matches. From germline, CDR1 is DFQATT and CDR2 SNEGSKA (reference sequence). DNA for the CDR3: TGCAGTGCTAGACCCCCGGGACAGGGGTTCAATGAGCAGTTCTTC. Translated: CSARPPGQGFNEQFF.